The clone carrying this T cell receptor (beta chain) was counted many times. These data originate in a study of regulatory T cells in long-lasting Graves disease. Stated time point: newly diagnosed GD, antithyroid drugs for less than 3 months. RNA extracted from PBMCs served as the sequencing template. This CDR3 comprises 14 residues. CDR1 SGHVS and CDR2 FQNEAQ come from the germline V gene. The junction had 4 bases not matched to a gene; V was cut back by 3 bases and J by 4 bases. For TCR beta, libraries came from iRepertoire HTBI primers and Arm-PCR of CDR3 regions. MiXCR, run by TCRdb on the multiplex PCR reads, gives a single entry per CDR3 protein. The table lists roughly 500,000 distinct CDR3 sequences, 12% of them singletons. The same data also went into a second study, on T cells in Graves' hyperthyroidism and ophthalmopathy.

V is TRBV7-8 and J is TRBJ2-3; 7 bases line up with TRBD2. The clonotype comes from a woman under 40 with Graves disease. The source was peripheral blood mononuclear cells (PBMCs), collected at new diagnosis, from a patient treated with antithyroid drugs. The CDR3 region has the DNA TGTGCCAGCAGCTTTGGGACTACGGCAGATACGCAGTATTTT. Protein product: CASSFGTTADTQYF.